This entry features one T cell receptor (beta chain) sequence. Its target is not known. These data are taken from a study of blood T cells in healthy people across ages. Trimming removed 6 bases from V and 5 bases from J, with 35 bases in between. The CDR3 has 21 amino acids. CDR1 is SGHAT and CDR2 is FQNNGV in the germline V gene. Primed by a sample-barcoded 5' primer and a J-beta primer mix, a second PCR proceeded for about 7 to 11 cycles. TCRdb re-derived calls from the 5' RACE reads in MiXCR, one entry per CDR3 protein. This repertoire shows approximately 810,000 distinct CDR3 sequences, around 26% found once; its top ten account for 15% to 20%. Overall study findings and caveats: TCR beta diversity, measured per million T cells, fell in a roughly linear way with age.

The chain combines TRBV11-2 with TRBJ1-5; possible D gene TRBD1, 5 bases. This clonotype originated in a woman of 80 years or more in good health. Material: blood. The CDR3 region is CASRSSYPSPLNNSGHQPQHF. The CDR3 nucleotides read TGTGCCAGCAGATCCTCTTATCCTTCCCCCTTAAACAACTCGGGGCATCAGCCCCAGCATTTT.